The source of this T cell receptor beta chain is a study of T-cell memory formation after mild COVID-19 (dated by TCRdb to the early 2020s). Background on the whole study: TCR sequence clusters from the two donors were largely donor specific. In two donors, T-cell clones that expanded and contracted after mild COVID-19 were followed by sequencing TCRalpha and TCRbeta repertoires longitudinally. Two young, previously healthy adult volunteers made up the cohort, one male and one female.

Ficoll-Paque density gradient centrifugation was the method used to isolate PBMCs. This clonotype was counted at least ten times. The specificity of this receptor is unknown. No base-level quality is on record; no much larger clone is a single base apart. Inclusive of the bounding cysteine and phenylalanine, the CDR3 is 16 residues long. Left in the record is the CDR3 DNA by itself, 48 bases read in frame from the first base. V has 4 bases trimmed and J has 4 bases trimmed; junction bases matching no gene number 9. Sequenced on an Illumina NovaSeq 6000. TCRalpha and TCRbeta cDNA libraries were built by 5'RACE with constant-segment primers, adding sample barcodes and unique molecular identifiers. Trizol reagent was used to extract RNA from every sample. Library amplification was performed in two PCR steps, and a second sample barcode and Illumina TruSeq adapters were introduced in the second step. Libraries were sequenced on an Illumina NovaSeq with 2 x 150 bp paired-end reads. The study's processing was this. With migec v1.2.7, reads were demultiplexed and then collapsed into UMI-guided consensus sequences. Using mixcr v2.1.11, UMI consensuses were aligned to TRA and TRB V and J templates and then assembled into clonotypes. A clonotype was counted as expanded or contracted only if both edgeR and NoisET called the change significant, with noise models trained on biological replicates. For edgeR calls, the thresholds were a false discovery rate-adjusted p below 0.01 and a log2 fold-change of 1. As an exploratory analysis of dynamics, max-normalized trajectories of the 1000 most abundant clonotypes were examined by PCA with hierarchical clustering. Separately sequenced CD4+ and CD8+ repertoires were used to assign a CD4 or CD8 phenotype to each responding clone. TCRdb passed the public sequencing reads through fastp at Q25 and MiXCR, retaining productive beta sequences. Every distinct CDR3 protein forms one entry, paired with its most common genes and DNA. For this entry, the V and J calls and clone size follow TCRdb and not the study's own pipeline. Within this sample are 190,000 or so distinct CDR3 sequences, with over 20% of them counted one time only. More than 20% of the sample is held by the ten biggest clonotypes.

Study-wide conclusions, independent of this receptor: Contracting CD4+ clones were found mainly in CM and EM memory subsets, while CD8+ clones were enriched in EMRA. Only a couple of mild cases were covered in the study, and larger cohorts including severe cases with pre-infection samples were considered necessary. Balanced CD4/CD8 phenotypes were observed for clones contracting from day 15 to 85, whereas a bias towards CD4+ was observed for a second wave of clones expanding from day 15 to 37. The detection of some responding clones in pre-infection memory suggests that pre-existing cross-reactive memory T cells joined the SARS-CoV-2 response. SARS-CoV-2 specificity was not confirmed for the second-wave clones peaking on day 37.

This receptor was obtained from an adult woman who had mild COVID-19 (a few samples of this study predate the infection). The sample titles of this study are shuffled in the database, so cell type and time point are left out; the donor was told from shared clones. The sequence is built from TRBV23-1 and TRBJ2-5, with 10 middle bases fitting TRBD1. TRBV23-1 is marked as an open reading frame, function uncertain. Sequencing input: PBMCs or a T cell subset sorted from them (not recorded which). The CDR3 sequence is CASSRIGTGDVETQYF. In nucleotides, the sequence is TGCGCCAGCAGTCGAATCGGGACAGGGGATGTAGAGACCCAGTACTTC.